One and the same sample provided the 18 T cell receptor beta chains below, sequenced in a study of blood T cell repertoires in COVID-19. This table comes from immunoSEQ multiplex PCR, and its TCRdb copy is limited to in-frame clones, with some not included. This table holds fewer than 35,000 clones, 70% to 85% found once. The sequencing sample was made of peripheral blood. These receptors all stem from a man older than 75 with active or convalescent COVID-19.

The rearrangement joins TRBV28 to TRBJ2-5; tentatively, D is TRBD2 (6 bases). Germline V gene lookup returns CDR1 MDHEN and CDR2 SYDVKM. V lost 5 bases to trimming and J lost 3 bases, with 22 bases between them. The CDR3 is 17 residues long. CDR3 nucleotide sequence: TGTGCCAGCAGTCCTGGGAATGGGCGGGAAGGGGAAGAGACCCAGTACTTC. It yields the protein CASSPGNGREGEETQYF.

The V call is TRBV23-1, the J call TRBJ2-1; no reliable D call. TRBV23-1 is identified as an open reading frame with a role that is uncertain. V lost 7 bases and J 10 bases, leaving 23 bases between the germline ends. This CDR3 has 15 amino acids. The CDR3 coding sequence is TGCGCCAGCACCTCACGGCCTAGGAGCACCTTAGAGCAGTTCTTC. It yields the protein CASTSRPRSTLEQFF.

This clone appeared a few times. V gene TRBV13 combines with J gene TRBJ2-7; 12 bases are shared with TRBD2. The trim removed 6 bases at V and 5 bases at J, leaving 5 bases unmatched. Germline values: CDR1 PRHDT, CDR2 FYEKMQ (reference sequence). The CDR3 is 14 residues long. Written as DNA, the CDR3 is TGTGCCAGCAGTCCGACTAGCGGGAGTAACGAGCAGTACTTC. Protein: CASSPTSGSNEQYF.

This clone was seen once. This chain connects TRBV5-5 to TRBJ1-1; D is uncertain. Germline CDR1 and CDR2: SGHKS and YYEKEE (reference sequence). The germline V and J ends were trimmed by 6 bases and 0 bases, with 18 bases remaining between them. CDR3 length: 16 amino acids. CDR3 coding DNA: TGTGCCAGCACCTGGTGGTCGGTTTCCATGAACACTGAAGCTTTCTTT. Its protein product is CASTWWSVSMNTEAFF.

The chain joins TRBV6-5 to TRBJ2-5; 8 nucleotides match TRBD1. Germline V lookup: CDR1 MNHEY, CDR2 SVGAGI. The CDR3 has 13 residues. V lost 5 bases and J lost 7; bases outside the gene matches: 6. CDR3 nucleotides: TGTGCCAGCAGTCCGCCGACAGGGGCGACCCAGTACTTC. Protein product: CASSPPTGATQYF.

The chain recombines TRBV5-4 with TRBJ2-1; D possibly corresponds to TRBD1 (6 bases). The V gene's germline CDR1 is SGHNT and CDR2 YYREEE (reference sequence). This CDR3 has 15 residues. V lost 4 bases and J lost 0, with 11 bases in between. The CDR3 nucleotides are TGTGCCAGCAGCCTCGGACAGAGCTCCTACAATGAGCAGTTCTTC. It translates to CASSLGQSSYNEQFF.

The rearrangement links TRBV10-3 to TRBJ1-1, with a possible D match to TRBD1 (5 bases). Germline V gene sequence: CDR1 ENHRY, CDR2 SYGVKD. The CDR3 contains 14 residues. Deletions cut 3 bases from V and 6 bases from J, with 14 bases between. In nucleotides, the CDR3 is TGTGCCATCAGTGACCCAGACAGCGACGCTGAAGCTTTCTTT. It specifies CAISDPDSDAEAFF.

CDR3 amino acids: CASSKEDFYGYTF. The CDR3 DNA reads TGTGCCAGCAGCAAAGAGGATTTCTATGGCTACACCTTC. This sequence joins TRBV11-2 and TRBJ1-2; D is unresolved. V lost 5 bases and J 4 bases, leaving 11 bases between the germline ends. This CDR3 contains 13 residues. Germline values: CDR1 SGHAT, CDR2 FQNNGV.

The chain has TRBV5-1 and TRBJ2-5, with 14 bases identical to TRBD2. With 4 bases clipped from V and 1 base from J, the junction kept 3 bases outside the gene matches. The CDR3 loop spans 16 amino acids. From germline, CDR1 is SGHRS and CDR2 YFSETQ. CDR3 sequence (DNA): TGCGCCAGCAGCATCGGGACTAGCGGGGGCCAAGAGACCCAGTACTTC. This codes for CASSIGTSGGQETQYF.

Regarding this clone: Its ends do not fully match the called genes, so a read error is possible. This rearrangement joins TRBV19 to TRBJ1-2, with 9 nucleotides matching TRBD1. This CDR3 comprises 14 residues. Per the germline V gene, CDR1 is LNHDA and CDR2 is SQIVND (reference sequence). CDR3 loop: CATTPTGGLDGHTF. In nucleotides, the CDR3 is TGTGCCACCACCCCGACAGGGGGACTGGATGGCCACACCTTC.

This rearrangement joins TRBV5-4 to TRBJ1-2, with 7 bases matching TRBD1. The CDR3 is 13 amino acids. CDR1 and CDR2 from the germline V gene are SGHNT and YYREEE (reference sequence). The V and J ends lost 0 bases and 6 bases, in that order; junction bases with no gene match: 2. The CDR3 is CASSLAGGDGYTF. The CDR3, as DNA: TGTGCCAGCAGCTTGGCAGGGGGTGATGGCTACACCTTC.

The chain carries TRBV6-4 and TRBJ2-3, with D perhaps assigned TRBD1 or TRBD2 (5 bases each). CDR3 length equals 12 residues. V lost 10 bases and J lost 6, with 14 bases in between. Germline-derived CDR1 and CDR2 are MRHNA and SNTAGT. The CDR3 reads CATRDAGDTQYF. In nucleotides, the CDR3 is TGTGCCACCAGGGACGCCGGGGATACGCAGTATTTT.

This sequence joins TRBV6-2 or TRBV6-3 and TRBJ1-5; D possibly corresponds to TRBD1 (6 bases). Germline V gene data show CDR1 as MNHEY and CDR2 as SVGEGT. V dropped 6 bases and J dropped 4 bases, with 13 bases sitting between them. The CDR3 sequence is 14 residues long. CDR3 nucleotide sequence: TGTGCCAGCAGCGGACAGTTTGGGAATCAGCCCCAGCATTTT. Its translation is CASSGQFGNQPQHF.

The rearrangement links TRBV21-1 to TRBJ1-2; whether TRBD1, the table's D call, matches the DNA was not checked. TRBV21-1 is described as a pseudogene. The CDR3 covers 11 residues. CDR3 residues: CASGAAAGYTF. In DNA form, the CDR3 reads TGTGCCAGCGGGGCGGCGGCCGGCTACACCTTC.

DNA of the CDR3: TGTGCCAGCTCACCCGGTGGCTACGAGCAGTACTTC. This translates into CASSPGGYEQYF. The rearrangement joins TRBV18 to TRBJ2-7, with D hard to call. The CDR3 loop spans 12 amino acids. CDR1 is KGHSH, CDR2 LQKENI, per germline. Trimming took off 3 bases at V and 3 bases at J, with 6 bases between the two ends.

This clone has just one count. The rearrangement joins TRBV28 to TRBJ2-1, with a tentative D call TRBD2 (6 bases). The germline CDR1 and CDR2 sequences are MDHEN and SYDVKM. The V gene lost 3 bases and the J gene lost 7 bases, with 16 bases spanning the gap. The CDR3 loop spans 15 amino acids. CDR3 in amino acids: CASSFLAGLNNEQFF. The CDR3 bases are TGTGCCAGCAGTTTTCTTGCGGGGCTGAATAATGAGCAGTTCTTC.

The chain recombines TRBV7-8 with TRBJ1-5; possibly TRBD1 for D (5 bases). The CDR3 contains 17 residues. CDR1 and CDR2 (germline): SGHVS, FQNEAQ. V lost 4 bases and J lost 0, with 16 bases in between. CDR3 in DNA: TGTGCCAGCAGCTCGTGGGGGGAGATTTTTAGCAATCAGCCCCAGCATTTT. Its translation is CASSSWGEIFSNQPQHF.

The rearrangement joins TRBV5-4 to TRBJ2-6; D possibly corresponds to TRBD1 (5 bases). Per the germline V gene, CDR1 is SGHNT and CDR2 is YYREEE (reference sequence). This CDR3 spans 18 amino acids. Trimming left V 4 bases short and J 4 bases short, with 21 bases between. CDR3 coding DNA: TGTGCCAGCAGCCCGGTGGGGCAGGGCAAAGGCGGGGCCAACGTCCTGACTTTC. Amino acids: CASSPVGQGKGGANVLTF.